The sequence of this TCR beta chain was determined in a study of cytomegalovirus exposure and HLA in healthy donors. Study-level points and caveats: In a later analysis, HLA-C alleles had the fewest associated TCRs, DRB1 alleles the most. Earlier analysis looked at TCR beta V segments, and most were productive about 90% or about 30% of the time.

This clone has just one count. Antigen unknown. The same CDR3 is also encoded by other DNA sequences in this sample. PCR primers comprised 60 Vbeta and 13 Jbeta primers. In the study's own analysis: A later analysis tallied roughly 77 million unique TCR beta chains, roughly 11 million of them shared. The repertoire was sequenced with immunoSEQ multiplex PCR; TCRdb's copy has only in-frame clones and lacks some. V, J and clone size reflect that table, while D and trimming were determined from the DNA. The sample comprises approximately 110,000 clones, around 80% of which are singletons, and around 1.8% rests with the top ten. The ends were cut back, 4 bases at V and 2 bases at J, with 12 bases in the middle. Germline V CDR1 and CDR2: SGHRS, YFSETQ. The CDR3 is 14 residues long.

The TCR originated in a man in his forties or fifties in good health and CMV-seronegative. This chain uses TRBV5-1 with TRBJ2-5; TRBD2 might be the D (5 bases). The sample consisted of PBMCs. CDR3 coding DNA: TGCGCCAGCAGCCCTGGACGGGAACAAGAGACCCAGTACTTC. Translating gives CASSPGREQETQYF.